This TCR beta chain was obtained from a study of cytomegalovirus exposure and HLA in healthy donors. Clones were sequenced by immunoSEQ multiplex PCR, and TCRdb holds only the in-frame ones, with some missing. The table lists 130,000 or so clones, more than 75% of them singletons. Study-wide results and limits: The finding came from a later analysis; first-cohort TCR clusters tended to co-occur in the 95 to 150 validation repertoires. Across donors, most TCRs were seen rarely, yet some public ones were widespread.

Turning to this clone: Its antigen remains unidentified.

The sample was PBMCs. The receptor comes from a woman aged 25 to 39 in good health and CMV-seronegative.

CDR3 bases: TGTGCCAGCAGCTTTCACGACAGGGGGTCTATCGCTGGCGGGCAGTTCTTC. Amino acids: CASSFHDRGSIAGGQFF. The genes are TRBV7-9 and TRBJ2-1, with 9 bases matching TRBD1. The V and J ends lost 3 bases and 12 bases, in that order; junction bases with no gene match: 18. The CDR3 sequence is 17 residues long. Germline V lookup: CDR1 SEHNR, CDR2 FQNEAQ (reference sequence).